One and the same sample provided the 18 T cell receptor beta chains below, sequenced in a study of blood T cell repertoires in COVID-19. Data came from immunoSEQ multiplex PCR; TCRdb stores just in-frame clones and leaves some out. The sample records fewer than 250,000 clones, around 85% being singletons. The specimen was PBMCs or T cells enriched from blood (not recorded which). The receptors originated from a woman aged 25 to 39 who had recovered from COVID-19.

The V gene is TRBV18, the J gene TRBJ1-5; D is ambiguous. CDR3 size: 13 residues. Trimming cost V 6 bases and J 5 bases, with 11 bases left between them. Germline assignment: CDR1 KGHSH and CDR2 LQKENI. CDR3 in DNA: TGTGCCAGCTCTCAGATCATCGATCAGCCCCAGCATTTT. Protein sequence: CASSQIIDQPQHF.

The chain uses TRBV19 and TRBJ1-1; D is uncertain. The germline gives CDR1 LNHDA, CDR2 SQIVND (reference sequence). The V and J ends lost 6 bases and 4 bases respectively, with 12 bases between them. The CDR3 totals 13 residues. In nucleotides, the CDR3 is TGTGCCAGTAGGATCGGTTCGGGCACTGAAGCTTTCTTT. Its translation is CASRIGSGTEAFF.

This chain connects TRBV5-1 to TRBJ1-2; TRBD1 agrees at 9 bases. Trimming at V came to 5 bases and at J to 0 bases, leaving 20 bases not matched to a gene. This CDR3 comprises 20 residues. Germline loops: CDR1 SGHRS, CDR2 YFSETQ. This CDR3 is CASRLTISGTGLYPNYGYTF. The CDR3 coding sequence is TGCGCCAGCAGGTTGACTATATCCGGGACAGGGTTATACCCTAACTATGGCTACACCTTC.

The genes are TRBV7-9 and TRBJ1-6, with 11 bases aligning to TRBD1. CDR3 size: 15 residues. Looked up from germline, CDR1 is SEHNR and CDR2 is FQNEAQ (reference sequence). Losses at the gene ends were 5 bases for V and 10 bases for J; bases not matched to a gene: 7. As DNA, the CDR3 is TGTGCCAGCAGCCCGGAGGGACAGGGGGACTCACCCCTCCACTTT. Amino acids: CASSPEGQGDSPLHF.

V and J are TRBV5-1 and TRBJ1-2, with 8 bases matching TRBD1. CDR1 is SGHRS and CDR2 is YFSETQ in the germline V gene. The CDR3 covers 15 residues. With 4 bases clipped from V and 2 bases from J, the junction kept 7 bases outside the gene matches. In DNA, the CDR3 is TGCGCCAGCAGCGAGACAGGGGTAAAAAACTATGGCTACACCTTC. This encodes CASSETGVKNYGYTF.

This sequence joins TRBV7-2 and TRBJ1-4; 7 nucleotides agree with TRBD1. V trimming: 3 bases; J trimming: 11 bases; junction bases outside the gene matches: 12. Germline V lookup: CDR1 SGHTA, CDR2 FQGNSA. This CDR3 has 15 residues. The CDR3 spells CASSLNHRGDGKLFF. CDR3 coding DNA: TGTGCCAGCAGCTTGAACCACAGGGGAGATGGGAAACTGTTTTTT.

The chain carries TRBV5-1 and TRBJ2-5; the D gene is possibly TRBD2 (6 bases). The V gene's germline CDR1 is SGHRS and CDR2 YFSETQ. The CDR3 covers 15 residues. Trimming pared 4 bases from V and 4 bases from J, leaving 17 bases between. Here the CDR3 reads CASSEVGEVSETQYF. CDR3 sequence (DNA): TGCGCCAGCAGCGAGGTGGGGGAGGTCTCAGAGACCCAGTACTTC.

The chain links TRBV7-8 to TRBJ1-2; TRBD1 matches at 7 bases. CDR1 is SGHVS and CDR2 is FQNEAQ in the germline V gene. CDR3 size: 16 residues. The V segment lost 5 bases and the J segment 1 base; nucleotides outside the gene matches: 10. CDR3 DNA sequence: TGTGCCAGCAGCATCGGAGGGACAGCCCATAACTATGGCTACACCTTC. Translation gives CASSIGGTAHNYGYTF.

CDR3 DNA: TGTGCCAGCAGCCAAGCCAGCGGGGGGGCCAAAAACATTCAGTACTTC. Encoded protein: CASSQASGGAKNIQYF. This chain joins TRBV14 and TRBJ2-4; 9 bases map to TRBD2. Germline CDR1 and CDR2: SGHDN and FVKESK. V lost 1 base to trimming and J lost 1 base; unmatched junction nucleotides: 2. The CDR3 is 16 amino acids.

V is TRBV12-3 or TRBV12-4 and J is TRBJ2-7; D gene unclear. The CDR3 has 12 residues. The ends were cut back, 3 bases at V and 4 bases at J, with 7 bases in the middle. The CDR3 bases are TGTGCCAGCAGTTTCGGTGAATACGAGCAGTACGTC. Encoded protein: CASSFGEYEQYV.

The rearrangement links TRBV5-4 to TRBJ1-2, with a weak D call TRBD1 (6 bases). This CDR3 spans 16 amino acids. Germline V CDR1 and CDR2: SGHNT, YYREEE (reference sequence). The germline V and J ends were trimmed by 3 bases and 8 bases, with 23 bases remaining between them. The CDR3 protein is CASSYDPSGARGGYTF. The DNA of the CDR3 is TGTGCCAGCAGCTACGATCCCTCAGGGGCGCGGGGGGGCTACACCTTC. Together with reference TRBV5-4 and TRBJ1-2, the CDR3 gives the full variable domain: ETGVTQSPTHLIKTRGQQVTLRCSSQSGHNTVSWYQQALGQGPQFIFQYYREEENGRGNFPPRFSGLQFPNYSSELNVNALELDDSALYLCASSYDPSGARGGYTFGSGTRLTVV.

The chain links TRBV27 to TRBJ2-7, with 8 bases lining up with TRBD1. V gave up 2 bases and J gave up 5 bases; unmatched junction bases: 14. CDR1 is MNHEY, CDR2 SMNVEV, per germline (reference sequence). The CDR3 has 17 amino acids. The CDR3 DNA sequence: TGTGCCAGCAGTTTAAGGGAACCAGGGGGCTATGGGGACGAGCAGTACGTC. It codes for CASSLREPGGYGDEQYV.

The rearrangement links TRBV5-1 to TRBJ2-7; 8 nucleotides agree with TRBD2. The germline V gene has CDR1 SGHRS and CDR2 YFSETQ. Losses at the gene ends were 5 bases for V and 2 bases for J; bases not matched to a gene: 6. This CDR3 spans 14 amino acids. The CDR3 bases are TGCGCCAGCAGTGCCGCGGGAGGTACCTACGAGCAGTACTTC. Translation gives CASSAAGGTYEQYF.

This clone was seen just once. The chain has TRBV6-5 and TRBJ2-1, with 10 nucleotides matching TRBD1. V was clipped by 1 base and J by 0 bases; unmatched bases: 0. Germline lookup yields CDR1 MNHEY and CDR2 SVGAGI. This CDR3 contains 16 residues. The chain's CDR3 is CASSYWTGGSYNEQFF. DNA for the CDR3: TGTGCCAGCAGTTACTGGACAGGGGGCTCCTACAATGAGCAGTTCTTC.

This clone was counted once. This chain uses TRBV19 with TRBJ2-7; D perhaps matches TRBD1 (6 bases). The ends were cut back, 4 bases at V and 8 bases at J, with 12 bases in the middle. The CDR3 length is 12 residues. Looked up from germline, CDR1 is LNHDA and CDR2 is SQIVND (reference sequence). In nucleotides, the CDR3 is TGTGCCAGTAGTACCGCCCAGGGGAAGCAGTACTTC. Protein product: CASSTAQGKQYF. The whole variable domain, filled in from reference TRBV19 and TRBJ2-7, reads DGGITQSPKYLFRKEGQNVTLSCEQNLNHDAMYWYRQDPGQGLRLIYYSQIVNDFQKGDIAEGYSVSREKKESFPLTVTSAQKNPTAFYLCASSTAQGKQYFGPGTRLTVT.

CDR3 bases: TGTGCCAGCAGCTCCACTAGACGGACCACCTCCTACGAGCAGTACGTC. It codes for CASSSTRRTTSYEQYV. The J gene is TRBJ2-7, the V gene TRBV5-5; a possible D gene is TRBD2 (5 bases). Trimming left V 3 bases short and J 0 bases short, with 16 bases between. CDR1 is SGHKS, CDR2 YYEKEE, per germline (reference sequence). The CDR3 totals 16 residues.

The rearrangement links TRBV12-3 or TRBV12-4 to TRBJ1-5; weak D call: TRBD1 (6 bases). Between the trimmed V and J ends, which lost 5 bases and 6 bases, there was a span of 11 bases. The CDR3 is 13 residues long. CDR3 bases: TGTGCCAGCAGTGGACAGTGGAGTCAGCCCCAGCATTTT. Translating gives CASSGQWSQPQHF.

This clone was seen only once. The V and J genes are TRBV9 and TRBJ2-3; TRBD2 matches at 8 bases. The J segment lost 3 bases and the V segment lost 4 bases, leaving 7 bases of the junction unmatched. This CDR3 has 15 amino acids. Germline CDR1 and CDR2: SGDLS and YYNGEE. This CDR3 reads CASSLQGTRTDTQYF. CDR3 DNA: TGTGCCAGCAGCCTCCAGGGGACTAGGACAGATACGCAGTATTTT.